This entry lists 9 T cell receptor beta chains sequenced from one sample in a study of vaccination effects on CD4 cells after COVID-19 (dated by TCRdb to between 2021 and 2022). Library preparation used the immunoSEQ multiplex PCR assay. As stored in TCRdb, this immuneACCESS dataset retains in-frame rearrangements with V and J assigned. A fraction of the clones does not appear; measured against another copy, unresolved V genes explain less than half of the discrepancy, and the remainder lacks a known reason. Across this sample there are 70,000 to 95,000 clones, with roughly 73% seen only once. The ten largest make up roughly 1.1% of the sample. In the ViraFEST assay, PBMC were stimulated with viral peptide pools, and antigen-specific CD4+ T cell clonotypes were then identified by expansion using TCR sequencing. After roughly 11 days of culture, CD4+ T cells were isolated with the EasySep CD4+ T cell isolation kit. Two doses of either the BNT162b2 or the mRNA-1273 mRNA SARS-CoV-2 vaccine were administered to participants.

Their antigens are not known. The sequencing used CD4+ T cells from PBMCs cultured with HCoV-OC43 spike peptides, collected after COVID-19 vaccination. The cell subset or site label, as the study defines it: HCoV-OC43 spike overlapping peptide pool stimulation. These receptors all come from a human donor who received a COVID-19 vaccine.

The chain uses TRBV7-3 and TRBJ1-1; D is perhaps TRBD1 (5 bases). V lost 8 bases, J lost 5 bases, and 15 bases lay in between. This CDR3 region has 13 residues. Germline V lookup: CDR1 SGHTA, CDR2 FQGTGA. CDR3 sequence: CASLLQGGTEAFF. In DNA, the CDR3 is TGTGCCAGCTTGCTGCAGGGAGGAACTGAAGCTTTCTTT.

This chain links TRBV7-2 with TRBJ2-3; D call uncertain. The CDR3 covers 14 residues. Germline V gene lookup returns CDR1 SGHTA and CDR2 FQGNSA. V was shortened by 3 bases and J by 0 bases, with 7 bases between the two germline ends. DNA of the CDR3: TGTGCCAGCAGCTTCCGAACTAGCACAGATACGCAGTATTTT. Protein sequence: CASSFRTSTDTQYF.

The chain employs TRBV6-2 or TRBV6-3 and TRBJ2-5, with 11 bases that match TRBD2. The CDR3 spans 16 residues. Unmatched junction bases numbered 13, after V lost 6 bases and J lost 7 bases. Germline lookup yields CDR1 MNHEY and CDR2 SVGEGT. The CDR3 DNA is TGTGCCAGCAGCTCGGGTAGCGGGGGGGAGCCGGGGACCCAGTACTTC. Amino acids: CASSSGSGGEPGTQYF.

The chain employs TRBV3-1 (or the pseudogene TRBV3-2) and TRBJ2-5; unclear D gene. Germline V gene sequence: CDR1 LGHDT, CDR2 YNNKEL (reference sequence). The CDR3 totals 12 residues. V lost 4 bases, J lost 4 bases, and 7 bases lay in between. CDR3 coding DNA: TGTGCCAGCAGCCCTAGTAGAGAGACCCAGTACTTC. Encoded protein: CASSPSRETQYF.

A single count supports this clone. The chain links TRBV14 to TRBJ1-6, with D possibly being TRBD1 (6 bases). Germline V gene data show CDR1 as SGHDN and CDR2 as FVKESK. The germline V and J ends were trimmed by 9 bases and 5 bases, with 11 bases remaining between them. This CDR3 region has 13 residues. The CDR3 coding sequence is TGTGCCAGTAGACAGGTGAATAATTCACCCCTCCACTTT. It is translated as CASRQVNNSPLHF.

The chain employs TRBV11-2 and TRBJ1-3; D call uncertain. V shed 7 bases and J shed 0 bases, with 16 bases lying between them. CDR3 size: 16 residues. Germline lookup yields CDR1 SGHAT and CDR2 FQNNGV. CDR3 in amino acids: CASNTRGSYSGNTIYF. The CDR3 coding sequence is TGTGCCAGCAACACTAGAGGGTCCTACTCTGGAAACACCATATATTTT.

This clone was seen just once. This chain links TRBV7-8 with TRBJ2-7; 10 positions agree with TRBD1. V was clipped by 5 bases and J by 9 bases; unmatched bases: 10. Germline CDR1 reads SGHVS; CDR2 reads FQNEAQ. CDR3 length: 14 residues. The CDR3 loop reads CASSRGQGSPPQYV. The CDR3 coding sequence is TGTGCCAGCAGCAGGGGACAGGGGTCCCCGCCGCAGTACGTC.

The chain combines TRBV5-5 with TRBJ2-7; no definite D call. The germline CDR1 and CDR2 sequences are SGHKS and YYEKEE (reference sequence). V lost 2 bases to trimming and J lost 2 bases, with 20 bases between them. This CDR3 is built from 17 residues. The CDR3 loop is CASSFQGVAVPPYEQYV. DNA of the CDR3: TGTGCCAGCAGCTTCCAAGGCGTCGCGGTCCCCCCCTACGAGCAGTACGTC.

The genes are TRBV24-1 and TRBJ2-4; no firm D call. Trimming pared 2 bases from V and 6 bases from J, leaving 16 bases between. The CDR3 has 16 residues. Per the germline V gene, CDR1 is KGHDR and CDR2 is SFDVKD. The CDR3 DNA is TGTGCCACCAGTGATTCCCAATTTGACGGCCCAAACATTCAGTACTTC. It specifies CATSDSQFDGPNIQYF.